Reported below is one T cell receptor beta chain. The antigen remains unidentified. Some clones are missing from TCRdb's copy, which holds only in-frame ones; the method was immunoSEQ multiplex PCR. The sample contains about 12,000 clones, 65% to 85% of which appear only once. This CDR3 has 14 amino acids. Trimming took 7 bases from V and 1 from J, leaving 14 bases between them. Germline lookup yields CDR1 SGHRS and CDR2 YFSETQ. This record comes from a study of graft-versus-host responses after intestinal transplantation. On the study more broadly: Among the recipients, transplants were multivisceral, liver-intestinal, or isolated intestinal. Once they had received anti-thymocyte globulin induction, all recipients took tacrolimus and steroids for approximately 3 years. General observations from the study: Where graft-donor T cell macrochimerism was present, patients had high graft-versus-host to host-versus-graft clonal ratios in allografts.

Here the sequenced sample was PBMCs, taken 120 to 130 days after transplant. The V gene is TRBV5-1, the J gene TRBJ2-5, with D unclear. The TCR sequence derives from a human patient who received an intestinal transplant, so some T cells may come from the graft donor. For the CDR3, the DNA is TGCGCCAGCGAATACCCCCGGCCCCAAGAGACCCAGTACTTC. Protein product: CASEYPRPQETQYF.